These 19 T cell receptor beta chains came from one sample sequenced in a study of cytomegalovirus exposure and HLA in healthy donors. PCR primers comprised 60 Vbeta and 13 Jbeta primers. Measured with immunoSEQ multiplex PCR; TCRdb has only the in-frame clones, and not every one. The data contain 250,000 to 300,000 clones, approximately 84% of them singletons. The sample consisted of PBMCs. The receptors originated from a middle-aged woman in good health and CMV-seropositive.

V and J are TRBV6-5 and TRBJ2-2, with TRBD2 as a possible D gene (5 bases). The CDR3 length is 15 residues. The V gene lost 5 bases and the J gene lost 4 bases, with 14 bases spanning the gap. In germline, CDR1 is MNHEY, CDR2 SVGAGI. CDR3 in DNA: TGTGCCAGCAGTCACACTAGTTGGTCCACCGGGGAGCTGTTTTTT. This encodes CASSHTSWSTGELFF.

This clone came up once. The V gene is TRBV6-1, the J gene TRBJ2-5; tentatively, D is TRBD1 (6 bases). Near its end, the DNA agrees better with TRBJ2-7, so the J call may be wrong. The germline V gene encodes CDR1 MNHNS and CDR2 SASEGT. The CDR3 totals 16 residues. This CDR3 reads CASSERGGLSSYEQYF. The CDR3 bases are TGTGCCAGCAGTGAAAGAGGGGGATTAAGCTCCTACGAGCAGTACTTC.

The gene calls are TRBV19 and TRBJ2-1; 7 bases align to TRBD2. The junction had 10 bases not matched to a gene; V was cut back by 5 bases and J by 3 bases. The length of the CDR3 is 16 residues. CDR1 and CDR2 from the germline V gene are LNHDA and SQIVND (reference sequence). The CDR3 DNA reads TGTGCCAGTAGTCCCTGGGGAGGGGTAGTCTACAATGAGCAGTTCTTC. This codes for CASSPWGGVVYNEQFF.

The chain recombines TRBV30 with TRBJ2-2, with D uncertain. CDR1 GTSNPN and CDR2 SVGIG come from the germline V gene (reference sequence). V was clipped by 0 bases and J by 8 bases, with 7 bases between them. This CDR3 has 12 amino acids. The CDR3 coding sequence is TGTGCCTGGAGTGTATCTCGGGGGGAGCTGTTTTTT. As protein: CAWSVSRGELFF.

The CDR3 here is CATSSGRLAGVWEQYF. The CDR3 region has the DNA TGTGCCACCAGCAGTGGGCGACTAGCGGGAGTTTGGGAGCAGTACTTC. The rearrangement uses TRBV15 and TRBJ2-7; 12 nucleotides line up with TRBD2. The CDR3 has 16 amino acids. The V and J ends lost 3 bases and 7 bases, in that order; junction bases with no gene match: 10. Germline V gene sequence: CDR1 LNHNV, CDR2 YYDKDF (reference sequence).

This chain connects TRBV30 to TRBJ1-4; D remains ambiguous. Germline CDR1 reads GTSNPN; CDR2 reads SVGIG (reference sequence). This CDR3 contains 11 residues. The germline V and J ends were trimmed by 5 bases and 8 bases, with 9 bases remaining between them. The chain's CDR3 is CAWSRAEKLFF. The DNA of the CDR3 is TGTGCCTGGTCCCGTGCGGAAAAACTGTTTTTT.

The V gene is TRBV29-1, the J gene TRBJ2-1; a weak D match, TRBD2 (5 bases). This CDR3 has 14 amino acids. Germline CDR1 reads SQVTM; CDR2 reads ANQGSEA. The V end lost 8 bases, the J end lost 6 bases, and 20 bases lay between the germline ends. The CDR3 reads CSPRVFGRGNEQFF. CDR3 coding DNA: TGCAGCCCCCGGGTTTTCGGCCGGGGCAATGAGCAGTTCTTC.

This clone has a handful of counts. The chain links TRBV18 to TRBJ2-1; D might be TRBD1 (6 bases). Trimming removed 2 bases at V and 9 bases at J, with 17 bases between. This CDR3 has 15 residues. CDR1 KGHSH and CDR2 LQKENI come from the germline V gene. As DNA, the CDR3 is TGTGCCAGCTCACCAAGGGAGTCGAGGGGGAGTGAGCAGTTCTTC. This encodes CASSPRESRGSEQFF. The full variable domain, in which reference TRBV18 and TRBJ2-1 provide the parts outside the CDR3, is NAGVMQNPRHLVRRRGQEARLRCSPMKGHSHVYWYRQLPEEGLKFMVYLQKENIIDESGMPKERFSAEFPKEGPSILRIQQVVRGDSAAYFCASSPRESRGSEQFFGPGTRLTVL.

This chain connects TRBV6-5 to TRBJ2-7, with D possibly TRBD1 on 5 matching bases. Germline V lookup: CDR1 MNHEY, CDR2 SVGAGI. Trimming removed 0 bases from V and 3 bases from J, with 12 bases in between. There are 15 residues in the CDR3. CDR3 nucleotide sequence: TGTGCCAGCAGTTACTCTACTGACAGCTTCTACGAGCAGTACTTC. Its protein product is CASSYSTDSFYEQYF.

This chain connects TRBV10-3 to TRBJ2-7; TRBD2 agrees at 9 bases. V trimming: 0 bases; J trimming: 5 bases; junction bases outside the gene matches: 5. The CDR3 loop spans 15 amino acids. CDR1 is ENHRY and CDR2 is SYGVKD in the germline V gene. The CDR3 here is CAISESLAGVNEQYF. CDR3 in DNA: TGTGCCATCAGTGAGTCCTTAGCGGGAGTAAACGAGCAGTACTTC.

The chain is built from TRBV25-1 and TRBJ2-3; D is unresolved. The CDR3 length is 14 residues. Trimming pared 4 bases from V and 2 bases from J, leaving 10 bases between. Germline CDR1 and CDR2: MGHDK and SYGVNS. CDR3 protein: CASSGNQFTDTQYF. The CDR3 DNA follows: TGTGCCAGCAGTGGTAATCAGTTCACAGATACGCAGTATTTT. Using reference TRBV25-1 and TRBJ2-3 for the parts outside the CDR3, the full variable domain is EADIYQTPRYLVIGTGKKITLECSQTMGHDKMYWYQQDPGMELHLIHYSYGVNSTEKGDLSSESTVSRIRTEHFPLTLESARPSHTSQYLCASSGNQFTDTQYFGPGTRLTVL.

The chain carries TRBV13 and TRBJ1-6; 7 bases are shared with TRBD1. The junction had 2 bases not matched to a gene; V was cut back by 3 bases and J by 6 bases. The CDR3 is 14 residues long. Per the germline V gene, CDR1 is PRHDT and CDR2 is FYEKMQ (reference sequence). The CDR3 sequence: CASSFYRGNSPLHF. The DNA for the CDR3 is TGTGCCAGCAGCTTTTACAGGGGTAATTCACCCCTCCACTTT. The entire variable domain, with the rest obtained from reference TRBV13 and TRBJ1-6, is as follows: AAGVIQSPRHLIKEKRETATLKCYPIPRHDTVYWYQQGPGQDPQFLISFYEKMQSDKGSIPDRFSAQQFSDYHSELNMSSLELGDSALYFCASSFYRGNSPLHFGNGTRLTVT.

This rearrangement joins TRBV7-9 to TRBJ1-2; possible D gene TRBD1, 6 bases. CDR3 length: 13 residues. Germline lookup yields CDR1 SEHNR and CDR2 FQNEAQ (reference sequence). This CDR3 is CAYGLAGVYGYTF. CDR3 coding DNA: TGTGCTTATGGCCTCGCAGGGGTCTATGGCTACACCTTC.

This chain links TRBV18 with TRBJ2-7; 8 bases align to TRBD1. The V gene's germline CDR1 is KGHSH and CDR2 LQKENI. Trimming at V came to 3 bases and at J to 6 bases, leaving 7 bases not matched to a gene. The CDR3 loop spans 14 amino acids. DNA for the CDR3: TGTGCCAGCTCACCCGGACAGGGCCGCTTCGAGCAGTACTTC. It translates to CASSPGQGRFEQYF.

This sequence joins TRBV7-3 and TRBJ2-5, with 7 bases lining up with TRBD2. The CDR3 consists of 15 residues. The germline CDR1 and CDR2 sequences are SGHTA and FQGTGA. The V and J ends lost 2 bases and 5 bases, in that order; junction bases with no gene match: 8. DNA of the CDR3: TGTGCCAGCAGCTTATCTAGCGGAGTGGGTGAGACCCAGTACTTC. Its translation: CASSLSSGVGETQYF.

This clone was seen more than once but under ten times. The V and J genes are TRBV10-3 and TRBJ1-6; the D gene is possibly TRBD1 (6 bases). Per the germline V gene, CDR1 is ENHRY and CDR2 is SYGVKD. V lost 4 bases and J 7 bases, leaving 26 bases between the germline ends. The CDR3 has 19 amino acids. CDR3 residues: CAISVDLWGGQANNSPLHF. The CDR3 DNA reads TGTGCCATCAGTGTCGACCTTTGGGGGGGGCAGGCGAACAATTCACCCCTCCACTTT.

The chain recombines TRBV6-5 with TRBJ2-7; perhaps TRBD1 as D (6 bases). V gave up 1 base and J gave up 6 bases, with 7 bases separating them. The CDR3 length is 12 residues. Per the germline V gene, CDR1 is MNHEY and CDR2 is SVGAGI. CDR3 sequence (DNA): TGTGCCAGCAGTTACTTAGGGGGCGAGCAGTACTTC. As protein: CASSYLGGEQYF.

The chain is built from TRBV30 and TRBJ1-4, with 9 nucleotides matching TRBD1. CDR3 size: 15 residues. Trimming removed 0 bases from V and 5 bases from J; junction bases left unmatched: 4. Germline CDR1 GTSNPN, CDR2 SVGIG (reference sequence). CDR3 residues: CAWSVQGASNEKLFF. In DNA, the CDR3 is TGTGCCTGGAGTGTACAGGGGGCTTCGAATGAAAAACTGTTTTTT.

The rearrangement joins TRBV5-1 to TRBJ2-7; the match to TRBD1 covers 8 bases. V lost 4 bases and J lost 6; bases outside the gene matches: 6. The germline CDR1 and CDR2 sequences are SGHRS and YFSETQ. The CDR3 has 13 residues. The CDR3 loop is CASSVDRAGEQYF. CDR3 nucleotide sequence: TGCGCCAGCAGCGTGGACAGGGCCGGCGAGCAGTACTTC.